Listed below are T cell receptor beta chains from one sample, sequenced in a study of B cell selection in AIRE deficiency. Only in-frame clones appear in the TCRdb table, and some are missing; sequencing was by immunoSEQ multiplex PCR. The sample has tens of thousands of clones, 95% to 98% seen once. The specimen was conventional CD4+ T cells sorted from PBMCs. The receptors come from a human donor with AIRE deficiency. CDR3s include the opening cysteine and the closing phenylalanine or tryptophan. Fields, in order: J gene, D gene, V gene, clone size, CDR3 protein, CDR3 DNA. D genes are given only for firm matches. Some rows mark clone size as missing; the rest say once, few, many or name a class of expanded clone.

j_call: TRBJ2-7; d_call: TRBD2; v_call: TRBV7-9; clone_size: NA; cdr3_aa: CASSVSGSFYEQYF; cdr3_nt: TGTGCCAGCAGCGTTAGCGGGAGTTTCTACGAGCAGTACTTC
j_call: TRBJ2-7; d_call: NA; v_call: TRBV28; clone_size: NA; cdr3_aa: CASSGGTASSYEQYF; cdr3_nt: TGTGCCAGCAGTGGAGGGACAGCAAGCTCCTACGAGCAGTACTTC
j_call: TRBJ1-2; d_call: NA; v_call: TRBV11-3; clone_size: NA; cdr3_aa: CASSFGAENYGYTF; cdr3_nt: TGTGCCAGCAGCTTCGGGGCAGAAAACTATGGCTACACCTTC
j_call: TRBJ1-2; d_call: TRBD1; v_call: TRBV6-5; clone_size: NA; cdr3_aa: CASILRQGFNYGYTF; cdr3_nt: TGTGCCAGCATTCTTAGACAGGGCTTTAACTATGGCTACACCTTC
j_call: TRBJ2-2; d_call: NA; v_call: TRBV6-5; clone_size: NA; cdr3_aa: CASNYRGGNTGELFF; cdr3_nt: TGTGCCAGCAACTATCGGGGCGGCAACACCGGGGAGCTGTTTTTT
j_call: TRBJ2-1; d_call: NA; v_call: TRBV6-6; clone_size: NA; cdr3_aa: CATIGGEQFF; cdr3_nt: TGTGCCACCATTGGCGGTGAGCAGTTCTTC
j_call: TRBJ2-1; d_call: NA; v_call: TRBV28; clone_size: NA; cdr3_aa: CASSLRLGDWFF; cdr3_nt: TGTGCCAGCAGTTTAAGACTTGGGGATTGGTTCTTC
j_call: TRBJ2-7; d_call: NA; v_call: TRBV5-1; clone_size: NA; cdr3_aa: CASSLLATYEQYF; cdr3_nt: TGCGCCAGCAGCTTGTTAGCTACCTACGAGCAGTACTTC
j_call: TRBJ1-5; d_call: NA; v_call: TRBV7-3; clone_size: NA; cdr3_aa: CASSLNGGNQPQHF; cdr3_nt: TGTGCCAGCAGCTTAAACGGGGGCAATCAGCCCCAGCATTTT
j_call: TRBJ2-5; d_call: NA; v_call: TRBV5-4; clone_size: NA; cdr3_aa: CASKQWTLETQYF; cdr3_nt: TGTGCCAGCAAGCAGTGGACCTTGGAGACCCAGTACTTC
j_call: TRBJ2-1; d_call: NA; v_call: TRBV12-5; clone_size: NA; cdr3_aa: CASGLGQTNEQFF; cdr3_nt: TGTGCTAGTGGTTTGGGACAGACTAATGAGCAGTTCTTC
j_call: TRBJ2-5; d_call: NA; v_call: TRBV12-5; clone_size: NA; cdr3_aa: CASGSPPGTQYF; cdr3_nt: TGTGCTAGTGGTTCCCCTCCAGGGACCCAGTACTTC
j_call: TRBJ2-5; d_call: NA; v_call: TRBV6-5; clone_size: NA; cdr3_aa: CASSYSGTPPQETQYF; cdr3_nt: TGTGCCAGCAGTTACTCCGGAACCCCGCCCCAAGAGACCCAGTACTTC
j_call: TRBJ1-5; d_call: NA; v_call: TRBV7-2; clone_size: few; cdr3_aa: CASSRGAQPQHF; cdr3_nt: TGTGCCAGCTCTCGGGGGGCTCAGCCCCAGCATTTT
j_call: TRBJ2-7; d_call: NA; v_call: TRBV9; clone_size: NA; cdr3_aa: CASSVDSTPSEQYF; cdr3_nt: TGTGCCAGCAGCGTAGACAGCACACCCTCCGAGCAGTACTTC
j_call: TRBJ2-5; d_call: NA; v_call: TRBV20-1; clone_size: NA; cdr3_aa: CSASTETQYF; cdr3_nt: TGCAGTGCTAGCACGGAGACCCAGTACTTC
j_call: TRBJ1-1; d_call: NA; v_call: TRBV14; clone_size: once; cdr3_aa: CASSQDVGFRSNTEAFF; cdr3_nt: TGTGCCAGCAGCCAAGATGTGGGTTTCAGGTCGAACACTGAAGCTTTCTTT
j_call: TRBJ2-7; d_call: NA; v_call: TRBV11-3; clone_size: NA; cdr3_aa: CASSRYWGTDYEQYF; cdr3_nt: TGTGCCAGCAGCCGTTACTGGGGTACGGACTACGAGCAGTACTTC
j_call: TRBJ2-1; d_call: NA; v_call: TRBV7-8; clone_size: NA; cdr3_aa: CASSSGPLGSEFSYNEQFF; cdr3_nt: TGTGCCAGCAGCTCGGGCCCCCTAGGTAGCGAATTTTCCTACAATGAGCAGTTCTTC
j_call: TRBJ2-1; d_call: TRBD2; v_call: TRBV7-2; clone_size: NA; cdr3_aa: CASSRGTSESSYNEQFF; cdr3_nt: TGTGCCAGCAGCCGGGGGACTAGCGAGAGCTCCTACAATGAGCAGTTCTTC
j_call: TRBJ1-2; d_call: NA; v_call: TRBV9; clone_size: NA; cdr3_aa: CASSVATGGAPYGYTF; cdr3_nt: TGTGCCAGCAGCGTAGCTACCGGGGGGGCCCCCTATGGCTACACCTTC
j_call: TRBJ1-1; d_call: NA; v_call: TRBV4-2; clone_size: few; cdr3_aa: CASSQLGHNTEAFF; cdr3_nt: TGTGCCAGCAGCCAATTAGGACACAACACTGAAGCTTTCTTT
j_call: TRBJ2-5; d_call: NA; v_call: TRBV14; clone_size: NA; cdr3_aa: CASSHYRQETQYF; cdr3_nt: TGTGCCAGCAGCCACTACAGACAAGAGACCCAGTACTTC
j_call: TRBJ2-6; d_call: NA; v_call: TRBV9; clone_size: NA; cdr3_aa: CASSVGGSGANVLTF; cdr3_nt: TGTGCCAGCAGCGTGGGGGGCTCTGGGGCCAACGTCCTGACTTTC
j_call: TRBJ2-7; d_call: NA; v_call: TRBV21-1; clone_size: NA; cdr3_aa: CASSQFGFEGDPYEQYF; cdr3_nt: TGTGCCAGCAGCCAATTTGGGTTTGAGGGGGACCCCTACGAGCAGTACTTC
j_call: TRBJ1-3; d_call: TRBD1; v_call: TRBV7-2; clone_size: NA; cdr3_aa: CASSFAGGLDTIYF; cdr3_nt: TGTGCCAGCAGCTTCGCAGGGGGCTTAGACACCATATATTTT
j_call: TRBJ2-7; d_call: TRBD1; v_call: TRBV28; clone_size: NA; cdr3_aa: CASRPRKGQGSYEQYF; cdr3_nt: TGTGCCAGCAGACCCCGGAAGGGACAGGGATCCTACGAGCAGTACTTC
j_call: TRBJ2-7; d_call: NA; v_call: TRBV27; clone_size: NA; cdr3_aa: CASSLLRGQGGGARSEQYF; cdr3_nt: TGTGCCAGCAGTTTATTGCGGGGGCAGGGGGGGGGCGCCAGGAGCGAGCAGTACTTC
j_call: TRBJ2-3; d_call: NA; v_call: TRBV12-5; clone_size: NA; cdr3_aa: CASGLSTDTQYF; cdr3_nt: TGTGCTAGTGGTTTATCCACAGATACGCAGTATTTT
j_call: TRBJ2-7; d_call: NA; v_call: TRBV5-5; clone_size: NA; cdr3_aa: CASNRGAEYEQYF; cdr3_nt: TGTGCCAGCAACCGGGGGGCCGAATACGAGCAGTACTTC
j_call: TRBJ1-1; d_call: NA; v_call: TRBV15; clone_size: NA; cdr3_aa: CATSSTYMRLGNTEAFF; cdr3_nt: TGTGCCACCAGCAGTACCTATATGAGGCTTGGGAACACTGAAGCTTTCTTT
j_call: TRBJ1-4; d_call: NA; v_call: TRBV25-1; clone_size: NA; cdr3_aa: CASTSKGPIFF; cdr3_nt: TGTGCCAGCACCTCAAAGGGGCCGATTTTTTTT
j_call: TRBJ2-7; d_call: NA; v_call: TRBV9; clone_size: NA; cdr3_aa: CASSPSGSFSYEQYF; cdr3_nt: TGTGCCAGCAGCCCCTCAGGGTCCTTCTCCTACGAGCAGTACTTC
j_call: TRBJ2-7; d_call: TRBD1; v_call: TRBV30; clone_size: NA; cdr3_aa: CAWSVHVGTGIHEQYF; cdr3_nt: TGTGCCTGGAGTGTACATGTGGGGACAGGGATCCACGAGCAGTACTTC
j_call: TRBJ1-2; d_call: TRBD1; v_call: TRBV28; clone_size: NA; cdr3_aa: CASSLDRGPYGYTF; cdr3_nt: TGTGCCAGCAGTTTAGACAGGGGGCCCTATGGCTACACCTTC
j_call: TRBJ1-3; d_call: NA; v_call: TRBV5-4; clone_size: NA; cdr3_aa: CASSLFGSHTIYF; cdr3_nt: TGTGCCAGCAGCTTGTTCGGATCACACACCATATATTTT
j_call: TRBJ2-3; d_call: TRBD1; v_call: TRBV10-1; clone_size: NA; cdr3_aa: CASSENRGRKNTQYF; cdr3_nt: TGCGCCAGCAGTGAGAACAGGGGGCGCAAAAATACGCAGTATTTT
j_call: TRBJ1-2; d_call: NA; v_call: TRBV28; clone_size: NA; cdr3_aa: CASSSTRQFYGYTF; cdr3_nt: TGTGCCAGCAGTTCGACCCGACAGTTCTATGGCTACACCTTC
j_call: TRBJ2-1; d_call: TRBD2; v_call: TRBV7-9; clone_size: NA; cdr3_aa: CASSPTSSGRGNEQFF; cdr3_nt: TGTGCCAGCAGCCCAACCTCTAGCGGGAGAGGGAATGAGCAGTTCTTC
j_call: TRBJ2-2; d_call: NA; v_call: TRBV11-3; clone_size: NA; cdr3_aa: CASSDRREAGELFF; cdr3_nt: TGTGCCAGCAGCGATCGCAGGGAAGCCGGGGAGCTGTTTTTT
j_call: TRBJ1-1; d_call: NA; v_call: TRBV2; clone_size: NA; cdr3_aa: CARGYRDLGPEAFF; cdr3_nt: TGTGCCAGGGGGTACAGGGACCTAGGCCCTGAAGCTTTCTTT
j_call: TRBJ2-7; d_call: NA; v_call: TRBV5-4; clone_size: NA; cdr3_aa: CASSLAGSYEQYF; cdr3_nt: TGTGCCAGCAGCTTGGCTGGATCCTACGAGCAGTACTTC
j_call: TRBJ2-3; d_call: NA; v_call: TRBV7-3; clone_size: few; cdr3_aa: CASSSGQGGTDTQYF; cdr3_nt: TGTGCCAGCAGCTCCGGACAGGGAGGGACAGATACGCAGTATTTT
j_call: TRBJ2-1; d_call: TRBD2; v_call: TRBV30; clone_size: NA; cdr3_aa: CAWSAGVHYNEQFF; cdr3_nt: TGTGCCTGGAGCGCGGGAGTTCACTACAATGAGCAGTTCTTC
j_call: TRBJ1-1; d_call: TRBD1; v_call: TRBV15; clone_size: NA; cdr3_aa: CATSIQTGLNTEAFF; cdr3_nt: TGTGCCACCAGCATCCAGACAGGGTTGAACACTGAAGCTTTCTTT
j_call: TRBJ2-5; d_call: NA; v_call: TRBV6-6; clone_size: NA; cdr3_aa: CASSYSRNQETQYF; cdr3_nt: TGTGCCAGCAGTTACAGTCGGAACCAAGAGACCCAGTACTTC
j_call: TRBJ1-2; d_call: NA; v_call: TRBV9; clone_size: once; cdr3_aa: CASSVNGNYGYTF; cdr3_nt: TGTGCCAGCAGCGTAAATGGAAACTATGGCTACACCTTC
j_call: TRBJ2-7; d_call: NA; v_call: TRBV9; clone_size: once; cdr3_aa: CASSVDRDVYEQYF; cdr3_nt: TGTGCCAGCAGCGTAGACCGGGACGTCTACGAGCAGTACTTC
j_call: TRBJ2-3; d_call: TRBD2; v_call: TRBV20-1; clone_size: NA; cdr3_aa: CSAGLARTQYF; cdr3_nt: TGCAGTGCGGGACTAGCGCGTACGCAGTATTTT
j_call: TRBJ2-5; d_call: NA; v_call: TRBV27; clone_size: NA; cdr3_aa: CASSSTAENF; cdr3_nt: TGTGCCAGCAGTTCAACTGCGGAAAACTTC
j_call: TRBJ2-5; d_call: NA; v_call: TRBV6-5; clone_size: NA; cdr3_aa: CASSPPGEVKTQYF; cdr3_nt: TGTGCCAGCAGTCCACCTGGGGAGGTGAAGACCCAGTACTTC
j_call: TRBJ1-2; d_call: NA; v_call: TRBV2; clone_size: once; cdr3_aa: CASTLSYGYTF; cdr3_nt: TGTGCCAGCACCTTGTCTTATGGCTACACCTTC
j_call: TRBJ2-1; d_call: NA; v_call: TRBV21-1; clone_size: NA; cdr3_aa: CASSKSGRTVVEQFF; cdr3_nt: TGTGCCAGCAGCAAAAGCGGGAGGACAGTAGTTGAGCAGTTCTTC
j_call: TRBJ2-1; d_call: TRBD2; v_call: TRBV4-1; clone_size: NA; cdr3_aa: CASSPSAGSLDEQFF; cdr3_nt: TGCGCCAGCAGCCCATCAGCGGGAAGTCTGGATGAGCAGTTCTTC
j_call: TRBJ2-7; d_call: NA; v_call: TRBV5-4; clone_size: NA; cdr3_aa: CASSLWLRKNYEQYF; cdr3_nt: TGTGCCAGCAGCTTGTGGTTGCGGAAGAACTACGAGCAGTACTTC